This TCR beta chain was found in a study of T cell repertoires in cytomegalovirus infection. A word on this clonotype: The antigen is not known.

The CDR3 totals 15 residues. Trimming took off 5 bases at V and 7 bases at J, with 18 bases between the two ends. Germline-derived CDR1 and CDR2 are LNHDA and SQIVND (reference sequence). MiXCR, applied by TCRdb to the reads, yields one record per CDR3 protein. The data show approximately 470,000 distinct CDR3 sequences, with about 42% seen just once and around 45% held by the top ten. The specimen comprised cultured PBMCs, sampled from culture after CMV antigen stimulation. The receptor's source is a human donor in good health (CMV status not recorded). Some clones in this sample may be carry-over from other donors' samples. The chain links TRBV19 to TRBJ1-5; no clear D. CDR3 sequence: CASSGEGRGHQPQHF. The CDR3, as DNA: TGTGCCAGTAGTGGGGAGGGTCGCGGGCACCAGCCCCAGCATTTT. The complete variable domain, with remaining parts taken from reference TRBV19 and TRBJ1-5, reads DGGITQSPKYLFRKEGQNVTLSCEQNLNHDAMYWYRQDPGQGLRLIYYSQIVNDFQKGDIAEGYSVSREKKESFPLTVTSAQKNPTAFYLCASSGEGRGHQPQHFGDGTRLSIL.